This is a list of T cell receptor beta chains from one sample in a study of vaccination and CD4 T cells after COVID-19. Which antigens these TCRs recognize remains unknown. One entry per CDR3 protein, called by TCRdb with MiXCR from the PCR reads. The sample has 25,000 to 30,000 distinct CDR3 sequences; less than 45% are singletons. Source: CD4+ T cells from blood, cultured in vitro, taken about 7 months after SARS-CoV-2 vaccination. The receptors were sampled from a human donor who had recovered from COVID-19. The CDR3 runs from the conserved cysteine through the conserved F or W. Fields, in order: CDR3 protein, CDR3 DNA, V gene, D gene, clone size, J gene. The D gene is left open where the match is weak. Clone sizes are given selectively: once, few, many, or a class where the clone is expanded.

cdr3_aa: CASSWQGGSYEQYF; cdr3_nt: TGTGCCAGCAGTTGGCAGGGGGGGTCCTACGAGCAGTACTTC; v_call: TRBV12-3/TRBV12-4; d_call: -; clone_size: few; j_call: TRBJ2-7
cdr3_aa: CATSDPHRTGSYEQYF; cdr3_nt: TGTGCCACCAGTGACCCACACCGGACAGGGAGCTACGAGCAGTACTTC; v_call: TRBV24-1; d_call: TRBD1; clone_size: few; j_call: TRBJ2-7
cdr3_aa: CATSRDGGGGGYTF; cdr3_nt: TGTGCCACCAGCAGGGACGGGGGCGGGGGCGGCTACACCTTC; v_call: TRBV15; d_call: -; clone_size: -; j_call: TRBJ1-2
cdr3_aa: CATSDWGEQFF; cdr3_nt: TGTGCCACCAGTGATTGGGGTGAGCAGTTCTTC; v_call: TRBV24-1; d_call: -; clone_size: few; j_call: TRBJ2-1
cdr3_aa: CASSPRGGSYPGGYTF; cdr3_nt: TGTGCCAGCAGTCCCCGGGGGGGGAGCTATCCGGGGGGCTACACCTTC; v_call: TRBV27; d_call: -; clone_size: -; j_call: TRBJ1-2
cdr3_aa: CASRLTDTQYF; cdr3_nt: TGTGCCAGCAGGCTCACAGATACGCAGTATTTT; v_call: TRBV28; d_call: -; clone_size: -; j_call: TRBJ2-3
cdr3_aa: CASSVPGQGTIEQYF; cdr3_nt: TGTGCCAGCAGTGTACCGGGACAGGGGACGATCGAGCAGTACTTC; v_call: TRBV28; d_call: TRBD1; clone_size: -; j_call: TRBJ2-7
cdr3_aa: CASSQDAGTSIKTQYF; cdr3_nt: TGCGCCAGCAGCCAAGACGCTGGGACTAGCATTAAGACCCAGTACTTC; v_call: TRBV4-1; d_call: TRBD2; clone_size: -; j_call: TRBJ2-5
cdr3_aa: CASSEGEANYGYTF; cdr3_nt: TGTGCCAGCAGTGAGGGGGAAGCTAACTATGGCTACACCTTC; v_call: TRBV2; d_call: -; clone_size: -; j_call: TRBJ1-2
cdr3_aa: CSAGGTDTQYF; cdr3_nt: TGCAGTGCTGGGGGCACAGATACGCAGTATTTT; v_call: TRBV20-1; d_call: -; clone_size: -; j_call: TRBJ2-3
cdr3_aa: CASSYLNPLYNEQFF; cdr3_nt: TGTGCCAGCAGTTACTTGAACCCCCTCTACAATGAGCAGTTCTTC; v_call: TRBV6-5; d_call: -; clone_size: -; j_call: TRBJ2-1
cdr3_aa: CSAREGDQPQHF; cdr3_nt: TGCAGTGCTAGAGAGGGGGATCAGCCCCAGCATTTT; v_call: TRBV20-1; d_call: -; clone_size: -; j_call: TRBJ1-5
cdr3_aa: CASSKRRAGGPIKTQYF; cdr3_nt: TGTGCCAGCAGCAAAAGGAGAGCGGGAGGGCCTATAAAGACCCAGTACTTC; v_call: TRBV21-1; d_call: -; clone_size: -; j_call: TRBJ2-5
cdr3_aa: CASSQRLRTGEQYF; cdr3_nt: TGTGCCAGCAGTCAGAGACTAAGGACTGGTGAGCAGTACTTC; v_call: TRBV6-1; d_call: -; clone_size: -; j_call: TRBJ2-7
cdr3_aa: CATSRELFPGDIQYF; cdr3_nt: TGTGCCACCAGCAGAGAGCTCTTTCCGGGGGACATTCAGTACTTC; v_call: TRBV15; d_call: -; clone_size: -; j_call: TRBJ2-4
cdr3_aa: CASRPFNTGELFF; cdr3_nt: TGTGCCAGCAGACCCTTTAACACCGGGGAGCTGTTTTTT; v_call: TRBV7-2; d_call: -; clone_size: -; j_call: TRBJ2-2
cdr3_aa: CSARRDRGLKGEQFF; cdr3_nt: TGCAGTGCTCGAAGGGACAGGGGGCTTAAGGGTGAGCAGTTCTTC; v_call: TRBV20-1; d_call: TRBD1; clone_size: -; j_call: TRBJ2-1
cdr3_aa: CASRPGTNTEAFF; cdr3_nt: TGTGCCAGCAGGCCCGGGACGAACACTGAAGCTTTCTTT; v_call: TRBV6-2/TRBV6-3; d_call: -; clone_size: -; j_call: TRBJ1-1
cdr3_aa: CSARDPAGGDQPQHF; cdr3_nt: TGCAGTGCTAGAGATCCCGCAGGGGGGGATCAGCCCCAGCATTTT; v_call: TRBV20-1; d_call: TRBD1; clone_size: -; j_call: TRBJ1-5
cdr3_aa: CASSASVFNTDTQYF; cdr3_nt: TGTGCCAGCAGCGCATCAGTCTTTAACACAGATACGCAGTATTTT; v_call: TRBV7-3; d_call: -; clone_size: -; j_call: TRBJ2-3
cdr3_aa: CASRLRSSRTSGSTDTQYF; cdr3_nt: TGTGCCAGCAGGCTTCGTTCTTCTAGGACTAGCGGTAGCACAGATACGCAGTATTTT; v_call: TRBV7-6; d_call: TRBD2; clone_size: -; j_call: TRBJ2-3
cdr3_aa: CASSLRGHGANVLTF; cdr3_nt: TGTGCCAGCAGTCTCAGGGGGCATGGGGCCAACGTCCTGACTTTC; v_call: TRBV28; d_call: TRBD1; clone_size: -; j_call: TRBJ2-6
cdr3_aa: CASTWTSGSVEQFF; cdr3_nt: TGTGCCAGCACATGGACTAGCGGGAGCGTTGAGCAGTTCTTC; v_call: TRBV28; d_call: TRBD2; clone_size: once; j_call: TRBJ2-1
cdr3_aa: CSARDRGQISYNEQFF; cdr3_nt: TGCAGTGCTAGGGACAGGGGACAGATCTCCTACAATGAGCAGTTCTTC; v_call: TRBV20-1; d_call: TRBD1; clone_size: once; j_call: TRBJ2-1
cdr3_aa: CSVQDRSGYTF; cdr3_nt: TGCAGCGTTCAGGACAGGTCTGGCTACACCTTC; v_call: TRBV29-1; d_call: TRBD1; clone_size: -; j_call: TRBJ1-2
cdr3_aa: CASSQEAPSSEQFF; cdr3_nt: TGCGCCAGCAGCCAAGAGGCCCCCTCAAGTGAGCAGTTCTTC; v_call: TRBV4-1; d_call: -; clone_size: once; j_call: TRBJ2-1
cdr3_aa: CASSPPPGRNSPLHF; cdr3_nt: TGTGCCAGCTCACCACCACCCGGGAGGAATTCACCCCTCCACTTT; v_call: TRBV18; d_call: -; clone_size: -; j_call: TRBJ1-6
cdr3_aa: CASSAATRDRVGRSSYEQYF; cdr3_nt: TGTGCCAGCAGTGCAGCCACGAGGGACAGGGTGGGTAGGAGCTCCTACGAGCAGTACTTC; v_call: TRBV6-1; d_call: TRBD1; clone_size: once; j_call: TRBJ2-7
cdr3_aa: CASSLAGASGETQYF; cdr3_nt: TGTGCCAGCAGTTTAGCGGGAGCGTCGGGAGAGACCCAGTACTTC; v_call: TRBV28; d_call: TRBD2; clone_size: -; j_call: TRBJ2-5
cdr3_aa: CATSDLYLTDTQYF; cdr3_nt: TGTGCCACCAGTGATTTGTACCTCACAGATACGCAGTATTTT; v_call: TRBV24-1; d_call: -; clone_size: -; j_call: TRBJ2-3